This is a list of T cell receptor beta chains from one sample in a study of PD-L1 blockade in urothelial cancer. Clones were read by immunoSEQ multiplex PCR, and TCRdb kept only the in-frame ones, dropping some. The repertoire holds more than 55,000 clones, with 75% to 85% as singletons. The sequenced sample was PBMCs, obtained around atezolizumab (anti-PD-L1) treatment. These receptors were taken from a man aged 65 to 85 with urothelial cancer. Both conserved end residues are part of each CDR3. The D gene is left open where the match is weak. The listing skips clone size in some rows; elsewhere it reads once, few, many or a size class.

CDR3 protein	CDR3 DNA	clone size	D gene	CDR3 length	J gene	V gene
CASSLDGIRNEQFF	TGCGCCAGCAGCTTAGACGGGATAAGGAATGAGCAGTTCTTC	few	NA	14	TRBJ2-1	TRBV5-1
CASSLVGTSGGAWQETQYF	TGTGCCAGCAGCTTGGTGGGGACTAGCGGGGGGGCTTGGCAAGAGACCCAGTACTTC	once	TRBD2	19	TRBJ2-5	TRBV7-8
CASSFTYEQYF	TGTGCCAGCAGCTTCACCTACGAGCAGTACTTC	few	NA	11	TRBJ2-7	TRBV7-9
CASSPGLAGKNEQFF	TGTGCCAGTAGTCCCGGACTAGCGGGAAAAAATGAGCAGTTCTTC	NA	TRBD2	15	TRBJ2-1	TRBV19
CASSLGSQAGELFF	TGTGCTAGCAGCTTAGGCTCCCAGGCCGGGGAGCTGTTTTTT	few	NA	14	TRBJ2-2	TRBV7-7
CATSRDRDSSGNTIYF	TGTGCCACCAGCAGAGATCGGGACAGCTCTGGAAACACCATATATTTT	NA	TRBD1	16	TRBJ1-3	TRBV15
CASSTGTGPYEQYF	TGTGCCAGCAGTACCGGGACAGGGCCCTACGAGCAGTACTTC	NA	TRBD1	14	TRBJ2-7	TRBV2
CASRQSEAFF	TGTGCCAGCAGGCAGTCGGAAGCTTTCTTT	NA	NA	10	TRBJ1-1	TRBV6-6
CASSLAREGYEQYF	TGTGCCAGCAGCTTAGCGAGGGAGGGGTACGAGCAGTACTTC	NA	TRBD2	14	TRBJ2-7	TRBV7-2
CASSGTLGTDTQYF	TGTGCCAGCAGCGGGACACTGGGCACAGATACGCAGTATTTT	once	NA	14	TRBJ2-3	TRBV6-6
CASNTQGANTEAFF	TGTGCCAGCAACACTCAGGGGGCGAACACTGAAGCTTTCTTT	NA	TRBD1	14	TRBJ1-1	TRBV7-9